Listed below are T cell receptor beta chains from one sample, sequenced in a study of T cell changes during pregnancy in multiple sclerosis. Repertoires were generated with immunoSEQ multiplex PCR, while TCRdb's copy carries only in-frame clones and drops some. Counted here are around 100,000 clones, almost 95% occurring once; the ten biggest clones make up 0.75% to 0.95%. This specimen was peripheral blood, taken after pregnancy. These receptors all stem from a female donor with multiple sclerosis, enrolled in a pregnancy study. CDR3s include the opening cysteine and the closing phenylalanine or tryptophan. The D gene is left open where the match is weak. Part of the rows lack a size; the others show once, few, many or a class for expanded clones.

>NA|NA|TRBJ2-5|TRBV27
TGTGCCAGCAGTTTATACCCCGGGACTTGGGAGACCCAGTACTTC
CASSLYPGTWETQYF
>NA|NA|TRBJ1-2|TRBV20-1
TGCAGTGCCTCGATTGAGGGCTACACCTTC
CSASIEGYTF
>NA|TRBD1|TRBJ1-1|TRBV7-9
TGTGCCAGTGCGCAGGGGGTGCTGAACACTGAAGCTTTCTTT
CASAQGVLNTEAFF
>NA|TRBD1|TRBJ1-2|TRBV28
TGTGCCAGCAGGCCCCGGGACAGACGAAACTATGGCTACACCTTC
CASRPRDRRNYGYTF
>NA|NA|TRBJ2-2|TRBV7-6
TGTGCCAGCAGCCTCGCCGGGGAGCTGTTTTTT
CASSLAGELFF
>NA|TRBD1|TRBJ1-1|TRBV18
TGTGCCAGCTCTGACAGGGGGCTTAACACTGAAGCTTTCTTT
CASSDRGLNTEAFF
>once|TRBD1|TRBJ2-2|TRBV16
TGTGCCAGCAGCCGACAGGGGGCGAAATTGGCCGGGGAGCTGTTTTTT
CASSRQGAKLAGELFF
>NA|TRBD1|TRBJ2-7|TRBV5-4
TGTGCCAGCAGCCAAGGGGGCCCCTACGAGCAGTACTTC
CASSQGGPYEQYF
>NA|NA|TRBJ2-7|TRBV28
TGTGCCAGCAGTCCCACCAGCCGTACAGTTTCCGAGCAGTACTTC
CASSPTSRTVSEQYF
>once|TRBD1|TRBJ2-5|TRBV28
TGTGCCAGCAGTTCTGACAGGGGGCGAGAGACCCAGTACTTC
CASSSDRGRETQYF
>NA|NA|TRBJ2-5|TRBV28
TGTGCCGGAGCTTCGAGGGCACAAGAGACCCAGTACTTC
CAGASRAQETQYF
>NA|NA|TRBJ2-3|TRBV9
TGTGCCAGCAGCGTAGCCCGGACTACAGATACGCAGTATTTT
CASSVARTTDTQYF
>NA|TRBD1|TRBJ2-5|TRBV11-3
TGTGCCAGCAGCCAATATTGGGACAGACTCAAACAAGAGACCCAGTACTTC
CASSQYWDRLKQETQYF
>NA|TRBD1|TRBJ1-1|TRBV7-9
TGTGCCAGCAGCTGGGGACAGGGGGCGAGCACTGAAGCTTTCTTT
CASSWGQGASTEAFF
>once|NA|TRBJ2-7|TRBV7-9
TGTGCCAGCAGCCCCTCTTGGAGAGACTACGAGCAGTACTTC
CASSPSWRDYEQYF
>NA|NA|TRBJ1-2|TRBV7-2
TGTGCCAGCAGCTTAGGTACAGGGAACTATGGCTACACCTTC
CASSLGTGNYGYTF
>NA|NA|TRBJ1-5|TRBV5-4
TGTGCCAGCAGCTCTGGGGGAGGGACTAGCAATCAGCCCCAGCATTTT
CASSSGGGTSNQPQHF
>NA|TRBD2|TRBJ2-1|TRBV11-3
TGTGCCAGCAGCTTACAAAGACTAGCGGGAGTGGATGAGCAGTTCTTC
CASSLQRLAGVDEQFF
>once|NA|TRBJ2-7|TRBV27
TGTGCCAGCAGTGGTTCGACCGGGGTCCCCCACGAGCAGTACTTC
CASSGSTGVPHEQYF
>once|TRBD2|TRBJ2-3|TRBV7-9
TGTGCCAGCACGACGGCAGGGAGGGCAGATACGCAGTATTTT
CASTTAGRADTQYF
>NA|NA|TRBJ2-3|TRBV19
TGTGCCAGTAGTTTTATCACAGATACGCAGTATTTT
CASSFITDTQYF
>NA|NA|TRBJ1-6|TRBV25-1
TGTGCCAGCGGTTTGGAGCAGGGAAGTAATTCACCCCTCCACTTT
CASGLEQGSNSPLHF
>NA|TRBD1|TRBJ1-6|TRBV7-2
TGTGCCAGCAGCAATGACAGGGACAACTCACCCCTCCACTTT
CASSNDRDNSPLHF
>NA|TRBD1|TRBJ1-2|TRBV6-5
TGTGCCAGCAGACCGGGACAGGGGGCGGGCTATGGCTACACCTTC
CASRPGQGAGYGYTF
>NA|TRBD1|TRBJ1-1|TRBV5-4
TGTGCCAGCAGCCCGATACAGGGGGTAAATGAAGCTTTCTTT
CASSPIQGVNEAFF
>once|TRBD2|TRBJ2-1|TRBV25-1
TGTGCCAGCACCCGGCGGGAGGGCCCTCATGAGCAGTTCTTC
CASTRREGPHEQFF
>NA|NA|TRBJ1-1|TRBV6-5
TGTGCCAGCAGTATAACAGGGTCTGAAGCTTTCTTT
CASSITGSEAFF
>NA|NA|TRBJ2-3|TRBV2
TGTGCCAGCAGTGAAGCGCTTGGGCCAAACTTT
CASSEALGPNF
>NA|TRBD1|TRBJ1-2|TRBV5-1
TGCGCCAGCAGCCCCCAGGGACAGAATATTTATGGCTACACCTTC
CASSPQGQNIYGYTF
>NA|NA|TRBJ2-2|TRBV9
TGTGCCAGCAGAAGGGGACAGAACACCGGGGAGCTGTTTTTT
CASRRGQNTGELFF
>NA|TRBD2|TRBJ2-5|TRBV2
TGTGCCAGCAGTACCGAGCGGGGGGGGGATGAGACCCAGTACTTC
CASSTERGGDETQYF
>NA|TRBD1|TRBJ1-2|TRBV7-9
TGTGCCAGCAGCTTCAAGGGACAGGGAGAAAACACCTTC
CASSFKGQGENTF
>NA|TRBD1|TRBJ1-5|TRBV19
TGTGCCAGTAGTTTCCCGGGACAGGGAATTTTTGGCAATCAGCCCCAGCATTTT
CASSFPGQGIFGNQPQHF
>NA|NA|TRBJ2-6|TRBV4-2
TGTGCCAGCAGCCAGGCCGGGACTCGACAAGACTCTGGGGCCAACGTCCTGACTTTC
CASSQAGTRQDSGANVLTF
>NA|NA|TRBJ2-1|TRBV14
TGTGCCAGCAGCCAAGATGGGGCAAAGATCTACGACAATGAGCAGTTCTTC
CASSQDGAKIYDNEQFF
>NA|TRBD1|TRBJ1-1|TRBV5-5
TGTGCCAGCAGCTCACCCCAGGGGGCGACCACTGAAGCTTTCTTT
CASSSPQGATTEAFF
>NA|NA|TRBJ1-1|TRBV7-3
TGTGCCAGCAGCTCCGGGTCCCTGAACACTGAAGCTTTCTTT
CASSSGSLNTEAFF
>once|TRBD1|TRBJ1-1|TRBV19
TGTGCCAGTAGGGGGGACAGGGGACTAAACACTGAAGCTTTCTTT
CASRGDRGLNTEAFF
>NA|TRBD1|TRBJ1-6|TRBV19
TGTGCCAGTAGAACCGGGACAGAGCATAATTCACCCCTCCACTTT
CASRTGTEHNSPLHF
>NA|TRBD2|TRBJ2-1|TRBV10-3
TGTGCCATCAGTACCTCGGGTAGCGGGAGTAGGAGTGAGCAGTTCTTC
CAISTSGSGSRSEQFF
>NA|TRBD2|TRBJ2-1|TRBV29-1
TGCAGCAACGGGAGGCAGTACAATGAGCAGTTCTTC
CSNGRQYNEQFF
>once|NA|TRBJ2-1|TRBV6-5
TGTGCCAGCACAGGGTTCGATGAGCAGTTCTTC
CASTGFDEQFF
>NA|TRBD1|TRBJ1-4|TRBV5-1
TGCGCCAGCAGACCGACAGGGGATGGAGGAGAAAAACTGTTTTTT
CASRPTGDGGEKLFF
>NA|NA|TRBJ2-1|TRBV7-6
TGTGCCAGCAGCTTAGCCCCTCCGGGGGGCGCATCCTACAATGAGCAGTTCTTC
CASSLAPPGGASYNEQFF
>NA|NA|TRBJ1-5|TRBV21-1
TGTGCCAGCAGCAAAGCAATTGGAGTGATTAGCAATCAGCCCCAGCATTTT
CASSKAIGVISNQPQHF
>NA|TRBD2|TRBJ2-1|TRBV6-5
TGTGCCAGCAGTCCTACTAGCGGGGGTTACAATGAGCAGTTCTTC
CASSPTSGGYNEQFF
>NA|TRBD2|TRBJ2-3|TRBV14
TGTGCCAGCAGCCGGGGACTAGCGGGTGGCACAGATACGCAGTATTTT
CASSRGLAGGTDTQYF
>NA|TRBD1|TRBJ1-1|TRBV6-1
TGTGCCAGCAGTGGCCGACAGGGGAACACTGAAGCTTTCTTT
CASSGRQGNTEAFF
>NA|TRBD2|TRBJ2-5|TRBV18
TGTGCCAGCTCACCACGGTCCGCTAGCGGGGGCCGACAAGAGACCCAGTACTTC
CASSPRSASGGRQETQYF
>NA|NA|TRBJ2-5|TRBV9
TGTGCCAGCAGCGCCCACCTAGATCAAGAGACCCAGTACTTC
CASSAHLDQETQYF
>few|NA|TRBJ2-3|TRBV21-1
TGTGCCAGCAGCAAAGTGGCTAGTACTGATACGCAGTATTTT
CASSKVASTDTQYF
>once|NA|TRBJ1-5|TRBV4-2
TGTGCCAGCAGCCAAGATGGAAATGGGGGGGGCCTTCAGCCCCAGCATTTT
CASSQDGNGGGLQPQHF
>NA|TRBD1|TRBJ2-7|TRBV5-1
TGCGCCAGCCGCTTTAGACAGGGCCCCTACGAGCAGTACTTC
CASRFRQGPYEQYF
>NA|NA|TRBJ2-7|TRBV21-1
TGTGCCAGTTTCCGACAGGGGAAAAACGAGCAGTACTTC
CASFRQGKNEQYF
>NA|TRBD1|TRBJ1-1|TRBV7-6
TGTGCCAGCAGCCCCTTAAGGACAGGAACCTTGAACACTGAAGCTTTCTTT
CASSPLRTGTLNTEAFF
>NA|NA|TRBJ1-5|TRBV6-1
TGTGCCAGCAGTGAAGCAGCTGCCAATCAGCCCCAGCATTTT
CASSEAAANQPQHF